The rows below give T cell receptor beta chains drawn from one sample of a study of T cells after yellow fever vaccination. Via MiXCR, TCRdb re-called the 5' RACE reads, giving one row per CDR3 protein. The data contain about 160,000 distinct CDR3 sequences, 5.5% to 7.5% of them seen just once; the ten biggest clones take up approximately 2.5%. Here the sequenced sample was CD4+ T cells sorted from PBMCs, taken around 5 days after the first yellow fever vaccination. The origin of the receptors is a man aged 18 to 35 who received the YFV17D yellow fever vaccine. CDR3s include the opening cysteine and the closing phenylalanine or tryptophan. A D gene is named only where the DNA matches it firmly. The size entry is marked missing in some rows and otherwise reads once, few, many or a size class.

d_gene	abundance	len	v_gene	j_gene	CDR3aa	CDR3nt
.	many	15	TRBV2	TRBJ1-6	CASSERRRPDSPLHF	TGTGCCAGCAGTGAACGGCGGAGACCCGATTCACCCCTCCACTTT
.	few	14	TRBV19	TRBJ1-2	CASSIRQRNYGYTF	TGTGCCAGTAGTATCCGACAGCGTAACTATGGCTACACCTTC
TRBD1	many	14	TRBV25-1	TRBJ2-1	CASAGTARRNEQFF	TGTGCCAGCGCCGGGACAGCTCGACGCAATGAGCAGTTCTTC
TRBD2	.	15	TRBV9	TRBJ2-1	CALSWTSGGNNEQFF	TGTGCCCTCAGCTGGACTAGCGGGGGAAACAATGAGCAGTTCTTC
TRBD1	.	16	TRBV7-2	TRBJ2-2	CASSRLQGAGTGELFF	TGTGCCAGCAGCCGATTACAGGGGGCCGGGACCGGGGAGCTGTTTTTT
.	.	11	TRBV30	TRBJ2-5	CAWSGPGPQYF	TGTGCCTGGAGTGGGCCCGGACCCCAGTACTTC
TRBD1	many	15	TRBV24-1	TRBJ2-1	CATSDEQGRTNEQFF	TGTGCCACCAGTGATGAACAGGGGAGAACCAATGAGCAGTTCTTC
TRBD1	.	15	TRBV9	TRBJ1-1	CASSALGQGAESAFF	TGTGCCAGCAGCGCCCTCGGACAGGGGGCCGAGAGTGCTTTCTTT
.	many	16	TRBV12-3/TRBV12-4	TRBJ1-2	CASSFLVGGGYYGYTF	TGTGCCAGCAGTTTTTTGGTGGGCGGGGGATACTATGGCTACACCTTC
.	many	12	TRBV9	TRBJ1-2	CASSAGGSGYTF	TGTGCCAGCAGCGCCGGGGGTTCTGGCTACACCTTC
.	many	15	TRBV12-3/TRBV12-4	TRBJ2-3	CASSFAAASTDTQYF	TGTGCCAGCAGTTTTGCGGCCGCTAGCACAGATACGCAGTATTTT
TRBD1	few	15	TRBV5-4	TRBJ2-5	CASSPPGQGRETQYF	TGTGCCAGCAGCCCGCCGGGACAGGGTAGGGAGACCCAGTACTTC
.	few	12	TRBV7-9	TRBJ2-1	CASSLATDEQFF	TGTGCCAGCAGCTTAGCGACCGATGAGCAGTTCTTC
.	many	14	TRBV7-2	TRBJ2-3	CATGWGDFTDTQYF	TGTGCCACCGGGTGGGGGGACTTCACAGATACGCAGTATTTT
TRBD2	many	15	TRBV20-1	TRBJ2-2	CSAPKRGLYTGELFF	TGCAGTGCTCCTAAGCGGGGGCTGTACACCGGGGAGCTGTTTTTT
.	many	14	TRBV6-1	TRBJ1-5	CASSDRSLNQPQHF	TGTGCCAGCAGCGACAGGAGCCTTAATCAGCCCCAGCATTTT
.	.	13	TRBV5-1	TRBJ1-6	CASSLVGNSPLHF	TGCGCCAGCAGCTTGGTGGGGAATTCACCCCTCCACTTT
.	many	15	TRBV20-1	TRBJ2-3	CSARVALGHTDTQYF	TGCAGTGCTAGGGTCGCTCTTGGGCACACAGATACGCAGTATTTT
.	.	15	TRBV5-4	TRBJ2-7	CASSLGPKGSYEQYF	TGTGCCAGCAGCTTGGGGCCTAAGGGGAGCTACGAGCAGTACTTC
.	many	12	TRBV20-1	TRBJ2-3	CSARDPSDTQYF	TGCAGTGCTAGAGATCCCTCAGATACGCAGTATTTT
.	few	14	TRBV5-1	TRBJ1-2	CASSLSTGDPGYTF	TGCGCCAGCAGCTTGTCGACGGGGGACCCTGGCTACACCTTC
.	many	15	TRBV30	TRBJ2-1	CAWSRRGAIYNEQFF	TGTGCCTGGAGTCGCCGGGGGGCTATTTACAATGAGCAGTTCTTC
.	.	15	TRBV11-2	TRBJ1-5	CASSPAPAVSQPQHF	TGTGCCAGCAGCCCGGCCCCGGCGGTGAGTCAGCCCCAGCATTTT
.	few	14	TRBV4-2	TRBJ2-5	CASSFRDYQETQYF	TGTGCCAGCAGCTTCCGGGACTACCAAGAGACCCAGTACTTC
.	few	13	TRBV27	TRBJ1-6	CASSSTDNSPLHF	TGTGCCAGCAGCTCTACCGATAATTCACCCCTCCACTTT
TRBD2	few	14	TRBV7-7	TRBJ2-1	CASSSSGSYNEQFF	TGTGCTAGCAGCTCTAGCGGGTCCTACAATGAGCAGTTCTTC
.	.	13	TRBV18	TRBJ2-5	CASSRRGQETQYF	TGTGCCAGCTCACGAAGGGGCCAAGAGACCCAGTACTTC
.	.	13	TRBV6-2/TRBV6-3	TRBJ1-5	CASSYQGNQPQHF	TGTGCCAGCAGTTACCAGGGGAATCAGCCCCAGCATTTT